This entry concerns a single TCR beta chain. A junction end diverges from the germline sequence, so it may reflect a read error. A constant-region primer primed TCR beta cDNA synthesis from 400 to 550 ng of total RNA. Library construction for TCR beta comprised three nested multiplex PCR rounds performed with slightly modified ARM-PCR. Rounds one and two of PCR, each of 10 cycles, were primed with TRBV1-TRBV30 forward primers and a C-beta reverse primer. TCRdb passed the multiplex PCR reads through MiXCR, listing each CDR3 protein once. This sample yields fewer than 85,000 distinct CDR3 sequences, of which approximately 69% are seen a single time; more than 25% belongs to the top ten. Germline loops: CDR1 KGHSY, CDR2 FQNENV. The CDR3 runs 15 residues. Scientists recovered RNA and DNA together from roughly 21-30 mg of unsorted bulk tissue. The patients had histopathologically diagnosed primary liver carcinoma, and their disease was treated by surgical resection. Every patient had chronic HBV infection and was treatment-naive.

This entry belongs to a study of tumor-infiltrating lymphocytes in primary liver carcinoma. This clonotype was obtained from a man aged 35 to 55 with primary liver carcinoma and hepatitis B virus infection. The chain couples TRBV16 to TRBJ1-5; TRBD1 matches 7 bases. Sequencing was done on a sample of tumor-adjacent normal liver tissue. Written as DNA, the CDR3 is TGTGCCAGCAGCCAATCTAAGGGGGCGAGACAGCCCCAACATTTT. Encoded protein: CASSQSKGARQPQHF.